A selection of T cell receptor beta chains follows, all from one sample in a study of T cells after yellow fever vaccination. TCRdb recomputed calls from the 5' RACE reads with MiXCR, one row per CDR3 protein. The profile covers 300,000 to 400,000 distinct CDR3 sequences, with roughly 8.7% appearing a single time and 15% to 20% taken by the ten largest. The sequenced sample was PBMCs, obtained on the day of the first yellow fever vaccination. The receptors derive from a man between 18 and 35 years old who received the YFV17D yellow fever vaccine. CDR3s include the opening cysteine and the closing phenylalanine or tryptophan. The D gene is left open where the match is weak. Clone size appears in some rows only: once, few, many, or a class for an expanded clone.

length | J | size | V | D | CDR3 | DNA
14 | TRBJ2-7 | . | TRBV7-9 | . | CASSRTRGRYEQYF | TGTGCCAGCAGCCGGACCAGGGGTCGTTACGAGCAGTACTTC
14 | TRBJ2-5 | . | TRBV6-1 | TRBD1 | CASSEQGYQETQYF | TGTGCCAGCTCAGAACAGGGGTACCAAGAGACCCAGTACTTC
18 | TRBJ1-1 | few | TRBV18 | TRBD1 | CASSPNRIGTAFDTEAFF | TGTGCCAGCTCACCCAATCGAATCGGGACAGCCTTCGACACTGAAGCTTTCTTT
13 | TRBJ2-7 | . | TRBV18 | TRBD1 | CASSSTGLGEQYF | TGTGCCAGCTCATCGACAGGGTTAGGCGAGCAGTACTTC
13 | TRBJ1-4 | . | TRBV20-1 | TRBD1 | CSASGQGKEKLFF | TGCAGTGCTTCGGGACAGGGGAAGGAAAAACTGTTTTTT
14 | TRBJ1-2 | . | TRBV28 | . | CASSFVGANYGYTF | TGTGCCAGCAGTTTTGTGGGGGCGAACTATGGCTACACCTTC
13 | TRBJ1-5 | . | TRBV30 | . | CAWSEDSNQPQHF | TGTGCCTGGAGTGAGGATAGCAATCAGCCCCAGCATTTT
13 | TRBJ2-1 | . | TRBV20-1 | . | CSVAGTTDNEQFF | TGCAGTGTCGCCGGCACTACAGACAATGAGCAGTTCTTC
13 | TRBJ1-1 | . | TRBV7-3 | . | CASRYDRNTEAFF | TGTGCCAGCAGGTACGACAGGAACACTGAAGCTTTCTTT
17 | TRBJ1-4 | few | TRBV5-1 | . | CASSLALRTATNEKLFF | TGCGCCAGCAGCTTGGCCCTTAGGACGGCAACTAATGAAAAACTGTTTTTT
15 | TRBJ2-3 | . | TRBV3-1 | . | CATSQRGTGVDTQYF | TGTGCCACCAGCCAGAGGGGGACGGGAGTAGATACGCAGTATTTT
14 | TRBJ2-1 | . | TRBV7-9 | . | CASSTQQGYNEQFF | TGTGCCAGCAGCACTCAGCAAGGATACAATGAGCAGTTCTTC
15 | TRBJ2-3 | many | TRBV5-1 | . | CASSLATRSTDTQYF | TGCGCCAGCAGCTTGGCCACACGAAGCACAGATACGCAGTATTTT
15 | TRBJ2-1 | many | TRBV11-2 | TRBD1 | CASSFGDSFYNEQFF | TGTGCCAGCAGCTTTGGGGACAGTTTCTACAATGAGCAGTTCTTC
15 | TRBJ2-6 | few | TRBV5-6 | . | CASSSRISGANVLTF | TGTGCCAGCAGCTCTAGGATCTCTGGGGCCAACGTCCTGACTTTC
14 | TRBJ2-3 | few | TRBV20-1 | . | CSASLTHPTDTQYF | TGCAGTGCTAGTTTAACTCATCCAACAGATACGCAGTATTTT
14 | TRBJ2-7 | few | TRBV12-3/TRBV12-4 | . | CASSLPSSGGEQYF | TGTGCCAGCAGTCTACCTTCATCCGGGGGCGAGCAGTACTTC
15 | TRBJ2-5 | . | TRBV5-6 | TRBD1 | CASSLDRGYQETQYF | TGTGCCAGCAGCTTGGACAGGGGCTATCAAGAGACCCAGTACTTC
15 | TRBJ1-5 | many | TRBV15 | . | CATRASGTGNQPQHF | TGTGCCACCAGAGCTTCGGGGACGGGCAATCAGCCCCAGCATTTT
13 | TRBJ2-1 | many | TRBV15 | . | CATSTGVWDEQFF | TGTGCCACCAGCACAGGGGTCTGGGATGAGCAGTTCTTC
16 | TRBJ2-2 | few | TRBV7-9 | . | CASGHGGGANTGELFF | TGTGCCAGCGGCCATGGGGGCGGAGCGAACACCGGGGAGCTGTTTTTT
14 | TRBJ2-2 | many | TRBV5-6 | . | CASSLGLNTGELFF | TGTGCCAGCAGCTTGGGATTGAACACCGGGGAGCTGTTTTTT
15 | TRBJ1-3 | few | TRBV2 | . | CASGYSTSSGNTIYF | TGTGCCAGCGGTTATTCGACCTCCTCTGGAAACACCATATATTTT
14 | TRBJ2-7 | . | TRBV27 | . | CASSSLPRGYEQYF | TGTGCCAGCAGTTCCTTACCCAGGGGCTACGAGCAGTACTTC
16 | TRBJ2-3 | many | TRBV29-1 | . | CSVEAGAGTRTDTQYF | TGCAGCGTTGAAGCGGGGGCAGGAACCCGCACAGATACGCAGTATTTT
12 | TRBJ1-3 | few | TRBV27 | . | CASSGGGNTIYF | TGTGCCAGCAGCGGGGGTGGAAACACCATATATTTT
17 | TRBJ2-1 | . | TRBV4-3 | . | CASSLRLRDGSYNEQFF | TGCGCCAGCAGCCTACGATTAAGGGACGGAAGCTACAATGAGCAGTTCTTC
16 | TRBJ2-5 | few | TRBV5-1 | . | CASSIQGRQYQETQYF | TGCGCCAGCAGTATACAGGGTAGGCAGTACCAAGAGACCCAGTACTTC
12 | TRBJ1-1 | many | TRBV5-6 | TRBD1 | CASSKPGQGAFF | TGTGCCAGCAGCAAACCGGGACAGGGAGCTTTCTTT
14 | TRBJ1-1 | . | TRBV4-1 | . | CASSEQGAHTEAFF | TGCGCCAGCAGCGAACAGGGCGCGCACACTGAAGCTTTCTTT
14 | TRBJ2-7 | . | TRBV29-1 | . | CSATRAGSSYEQYF | TGCAGCGCCACAAGGGCAGGGAGCTCCTACGAGCAGTACTTC
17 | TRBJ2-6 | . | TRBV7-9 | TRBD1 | CASSLGRGQSGANVLTF | TGTGCCAGCAGCTTGGGCAGGGGGCAATCTGGGGCCAACGTCCTGACTTTC
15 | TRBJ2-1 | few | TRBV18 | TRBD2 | CASSPPSGGINEQFF | TGTGCCAGCTCACCACCTAGCGGGGGGATCAATGAGCAGTTCTTC
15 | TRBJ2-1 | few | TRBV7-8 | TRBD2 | CASSSLAGVFNEQFF | TGTGCCAGCAGCTCGCTAGCGGGGGTATTCAATGAGCAGTTCTTC
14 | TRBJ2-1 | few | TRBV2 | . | CASSAGPYNNEQFF | TGTGCCAGCAGTGCGGGGCCGTACAACAATGAGCAGTTCTTC
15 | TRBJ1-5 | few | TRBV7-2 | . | CASSLGPESNQPQHF | TGTGCCAGCAGCTTGGGCCCAGAGAGCAATCAGCCCCAGCATTTT
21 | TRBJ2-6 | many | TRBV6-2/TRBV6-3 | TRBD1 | CASSLGGPGTGGPSGANVLTF | TGTGCCAGCAGTCTCGGAGGACCCGGGACAGGGGGACCCTCTGGGGCCAACGTCCTGACTTTC
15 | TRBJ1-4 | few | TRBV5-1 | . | CASSLEAGIYEKLFF | TGCGCCAGCAGCTTGGAAGCGGGGATTTATGAAAAACTGTTTTTT
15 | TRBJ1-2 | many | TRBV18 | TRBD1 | CASSSGQGGNYGYTF | TGTGCCAGCTCATCAGGACAGGGGGGAAACTATGGCTACACCTTC
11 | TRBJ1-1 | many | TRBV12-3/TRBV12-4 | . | CASSFYLAAFF | TGTGCCAGCAGTTTTTACTTAGCGGCTTTCTTT
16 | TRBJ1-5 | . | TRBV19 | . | CASSIGWRMGNQPQHF | TGTGCCAGTAGTATAGGATGGCGGATGGGCAATCAGCCCCAGCATTTT
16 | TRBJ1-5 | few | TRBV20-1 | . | CSARVSVGVTNQPQHF | TGCAGTGCTAGAGTATCAGTAGGGGTCACGAATCAGCCCCAGCATTTT
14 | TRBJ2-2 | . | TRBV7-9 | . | CASSTGSGTGELFF | TGTGCCAGCAGCACAGGGAGTGGGACCGGGGAGCTGTTTTTT
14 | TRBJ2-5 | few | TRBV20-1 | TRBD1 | CSAGTGPRFETQYF | TGCAGTGCGGGGACAGGTCCCCGGTTTGAGACCCAGTACTTC
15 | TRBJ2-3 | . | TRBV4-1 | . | CASSQRRVTTDTQYF | TGCGCCAGCAGCCAGCGGCGGGTCACCACAGATACGCAGTATTTT
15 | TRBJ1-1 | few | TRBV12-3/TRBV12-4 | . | CASSSPEGHNTEAFF | TGTGCCAGCAGTTCCCCTGAGGGGCACAACACTGAAGCTTTCTTT
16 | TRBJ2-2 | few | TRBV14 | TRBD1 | CASSHTGTGGLGELFF | TGTGCCAGCAGCCATACCGGGACAGGGGGCCTCGGGGAGCTGTTTTTT
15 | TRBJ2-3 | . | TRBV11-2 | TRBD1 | CASSHLTGSTDTQYF | TGTGCCAGCAGTCATCTGACAGGGAGCACAGATACGCAGTATTTT
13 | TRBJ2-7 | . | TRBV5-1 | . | CASSSDQSYEQYF | TGCGCCAGCAGCTCGGACCAGTCCTACGAGCAGTACTTC
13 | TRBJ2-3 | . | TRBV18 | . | CASSPWDTDTQYF | TGTGCCAGCTCACCTTGGGACACAGATACGCAGTATTTT
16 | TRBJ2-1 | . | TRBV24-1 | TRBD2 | CATSDPRTSGEAEQFF | TGTGCCACCAGTGACCCTCGGACTAGCGGGGAGGCTGAGCAGTTCTTC